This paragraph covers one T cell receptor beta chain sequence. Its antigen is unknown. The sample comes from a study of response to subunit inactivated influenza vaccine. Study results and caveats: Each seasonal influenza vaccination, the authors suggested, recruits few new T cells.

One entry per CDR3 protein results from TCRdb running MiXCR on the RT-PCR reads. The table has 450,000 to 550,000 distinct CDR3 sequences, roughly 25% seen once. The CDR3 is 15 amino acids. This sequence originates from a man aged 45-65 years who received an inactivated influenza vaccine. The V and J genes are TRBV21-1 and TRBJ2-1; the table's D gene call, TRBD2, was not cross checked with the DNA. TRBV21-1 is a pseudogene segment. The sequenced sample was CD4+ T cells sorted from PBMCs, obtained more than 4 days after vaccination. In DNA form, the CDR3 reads TGTGCCAGCAGCAGAGGGACTAGCGGGGACCATGAGCAGTTCTTC. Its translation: CASSRGTSGDHEQFF.